The sequence of this TCR beta chain was determined in a study of response to subunit inactivated influenza vaccine. This clonotype showed up just a few times. Its matching antigen is unknown. TCRdb analysed the RT-PCR reads with MiXCR anew, one entry per CDR3 protein. The table lists 500,000 to 600,000 distinct CDR3 sequences, about 11% of them singletons. Overall study findings and caveats: That few new T cells are recruited by each seasonal influenza vaccination was the authors' suggestion.

These data are also associated with another study on T cells expressing NK-cell markers. As that study records: 5'RACE template switching with UMIs produced the TCR beta cDNA. Seven donors tested HCMV-seropositive and one tested seronegative among the eight sequenced. The contribution of dominant NKG2C+ clonotypes to CD8+ T cells in about six donors was roughly 1.0-7.0%. Expanded NKG2C+ T cell clones were not confirmed as HCMV-specific.

The clonotype was recovered from a man aged 50 or older who received an inactivated influenza vaccine. The source was PBMCs from blood, collected on the day of vaccination.

The CDR3 is CASSLVSRRAYNEQFF. CDR3 coding DNA: TGTGCCAGCAGCTTAGTTTCCCGGAGGGCTTACAATGAGCAGTTCTTC. This sequence joins TRBV7-9 and TRBJ2-1; D is perhaps TRBD2 (6 bases). V was pared by 1 base and J by 4 bases, with 14 bases between. The germline gives CDR1 SEHNR, CDR2 FQNEAQ (reference sequence). The CDR3 has 16 amino acids. Based on the CDR3 plus reference TRBV7-9 and TRBJ2-1, the full variable domain is DTGVSQNPRHKITKRGQNVTFRCDPISEHNRLYWYRQTLGQGPEFLTYFQNEAQLEKSRLLSDRFSAERPKGSFSTLEIQRTEQGDSAMYLCASSLVSRRAYNEQFFGPGTRLTVL.